The 13 T cell receptor beta chains below all came from one sample that was sequenced in a study of T cell changes during pregnancy in multiple sclerosis. Sequenced by immunoSEQ multiplex PCR; TCRdb stores in-frame clones only, minus some. In the table there are under 70,000 clones, around 94% of which are singletons. The sample consisted of CD8+ T cells from peripheral blood mononuclear cells, taken after pregnancy. Source of these receptors: a female donor with multiple sclerosis, enrolled in a pregnancy study.

The V and J genes are TRBV5-1 and TRBJ2-7; the match to TRBD2 covers 7 bases. CDR3 length: 14 residues. V shed 2 bases, J shed 3 bases, and the junction held 5 bases outside the gene matches. Germline CDR1 reads SGHRS; CDR2 reads YFSETQ. CDR3 nucleotides: TGCGCCAGCAGCTTCGGGGGAGGGCTCTACGAGCAGTACTTC. Translation: CASSFGGGLYEQYF.

The chain carries TRBV11-2 and TRBJ1-5, with TRBD1 as a possible D gene (6 bases). Germline CDR1 SGHAT, CDR2 FQNNGV. This CDR3 has 13 residues. V was pared by 5 bases and J by 7 bases, with 12 bases between. The CDR3 here is CASSQNRDQPQHF. The CDR3 DNA sequence: TGTGCCAGCAGCCAGAACAGGGACCAGCCCCAGCATTTT. Filled out from reference TRBV11-2 and TRBJ1-5, the complete variable domain reads EAGVAQSPRYKIIEKRQSVAFWCNPISGHATLYWYQQILGQGPKLLIQFQNNGVVDDSQLPKDRFSAERLKGVDSTLKIQPAKLEDSAVYLCASSQNRDQPQHFGDGTRLSIL.

This clone was picked up one time. The V gene is TRBV11-2, the J gene TRBJ1-3, with D possibly TRBD1 on 6 matching bases. Trimming took off 3 bases at V and 2 bases at J, with 11 bases between the two ends. The CDR3 sequence is 15 residues long. The germline V gene encodes CDR1 SGHAT and CDR2 FQNNGV. CDR3: CASSLSTGPGNTIYF. The CDR3 DNA follows: TGTGCCAGCAGCTTGTCGACAGGTCCTGGAAACACCATATATTTT.

The chain couples TRBV5-6 to TRBJ2-2; no clear D gene. The V gene lost 6 bases and the J gene lost 4 bases, with 13 bases spanning the gap. The germline CDR1 and CDR2 sequences are SGHDT and YYEEEE. This CDR3 has 14 amino acids. The CDR3 sequence is CASKARIITGELFF. The CDR3 nucleotides are TGTGCCAGCAAAGCCAGGATCATCACCGGGGAGCTGTTTTTT.

The chain employs TRBV15 and TRBJ2-5; the D is unclear. This CDR3 has 13 residues. Germline V gene sequence: CDR1 LNHNV, CDR2 YYDKDF (reference sequence). The germline V and J ends were trimmed by 5 bases and 4 bases, with 11 bases remaining between them. This CDR3 reads CATSGRRGETQYF. The CDR3, as DNA: TGTGCCACCAGCGGTAGGAGAGGAGAGACCCAGTACTTC.

A single count supports this clone. The chain links TRBV19 to TRBJ2-1; 7 positions match TRBD1. There are 14 residues in the CDR3. Germline assignment: CDR1 LNHDA and CDR2 SQIVND (reference sequence). V was pared by 5 bases and J by 4 bases, with 5 bases of the junction left unmatched. The CDR3, as DNA: TGTGCCAGTAGTTGGACGGACAGGTACAATGAGCAGTTCTTC. Protein product: CASSWTDRYNEQFF.

The V and J genes are TRBV9 and TRBJ2-2, with D tentatively TRBD1 (5 bases). CDR1 and CDR2 (germline): SGDLS, YYNGEE. The CDR3 is 15 amino acids. V lost 6 bases and J 1 base, leaving 13 bases between the germline ends. CDR3 nucleotides: TGTGCCAGCACTTCAGGGAAGGGGAACACCGGGGAGCTGTTTTTT. It translates to CASTSGKGNTGELFF.

This chain joins TRBV11-2 and TRBJ2-7; no definite D call. Per the germline V gene, CDR1 is SGHAT and CDR2 is FQNNGV. The ends were cut back, 2 bases at V and 3 bases at J, with 5 bases in the middle. The CDR3 length is 12 residues. The CDR3: CASSLNGYEQYF. The CDR3 DNA reads as TGTGCCAGCAGCTTAAACGGCTACGAGCAGTACTTC.

This rearrangement joins TRBV15 to TRBJ2-7, with unresolved D. V was trimmed by 1 base and J by 0 bases, leaving 10 bases between them. This CDR3 is built from 15 residues. The germline gives CDR1 LNHNV, CDR2 YYDKDF (reference sequence). The CDR3 protein is CATSRGTSSSYEQYF. The CDR3 region has the DNA TGTGCCACCAGCAGAGGAACTTCTAGCTCCTACGAGCAGTACTTC. Combining the CDR3 with reference TRBV15 and TRBJ2-7 gives the whole variable domain DAMVIQNPRYQVTQFGKPVTLSCSQTLNHNVMYWYQQKSSQAPKLLFHYYDKDFNNEADTPDNFQSRRPNTSFCFLDIRSPGLGDTAMYLCATSRGTSSSYEQYFGPGTRLTVT.

The CDR3 sequence: CAWSVGGRGEQYF. As DNA, the CDR3 is TGTGCCTGGAGTGTCGGGGGGCGCGGCGAGCAGTACTTC. The J gene is TRBJ2-7, the V gene TRBV30, with D possibly being TRBD2 (7 bases). The V gene lost 0 bases and the J gene lost 6 bases, with 12 bases spanning the gap. CDR1 and CDR2 from the germline V gene are GTSNPN and SVGIG (reference sequence). This CDR3 is 13 amino acids long.

The genes are TRBV5-1 and TRBJ2-7; TRBD2 agrees at 10 bases. The V gene's germline CDR1 is SGHRS and CDR2 YFSETQ. The CDR3 sequence is 13 residues long. The ends lost 5 bases at V and 3 bases at J; junction bases unmatched: 2. The CDR3 region has the DNA TGCGCCAGCAGATGGACTAGCGGCTACGAGCAGTACTTC. Protein sequence: CASRWTSGYEQYF.

The chain's CDR3 is CASSWNAGGRYEQYF. Here the CDR3 DNA reads TGTGCCAGCAGCTGGAATGCGGGGGGGCGCTACGAGCAGTACTTC. V and J are TRBV7-9 and TRBJ2-7, with TRBD2 identical over 9 bases. The germline V gene encodes CDR1 SEHNR and CDR2 FQNEAQ (reference sequence). V shed 4 bases and J 3 bases; nucleotides not matched to a gene: 7. This CDR3 has 15 residues.

The chain recombines TRBV23-1 with TRBJ1-4, with 11 bases aligning to TRBD1. TRBV23-1 is designated an ORF whose function remains uncertain. The CDR3 contains 15 residues. V dropped 6 bases and J dropped 8; count of bases not matched to a gene: 8. The CDR3 region has the DNA TGCGCCAGCAGCCACAGGGACAGGGGGAGCGAAAAACTGTTTTTT. Its translation is CASSHRDRGSEKLFF.